These 14 T cell receptor beta chains were sequenced from one sample in a study of blood T cells in healthy people across ages. A second roughly 6 to 12 cycle PCR used barcoded and J-beta primers. Each CDR3 protein is one row after TCRdb ran MiXCR on the 5' RACE reads. Of around 1.5 million distinct CDR3 sequences in the sample, around 42% are singletons; the top ten hold 7.9%. The source material was blood. The receptors derive from a woman between 18 and 30 years old in good health.

About this clonotype itself: The junction shows a germline mismatch at one end, possibly a read error. This chain uses TRBV7-7 with TRBJ2-2; D possibly corresponds to TRBD1 (5 bases). This CDR3 has 16 residues. The germline CDR1 and CDR2 sequences are SSHAT and FNYEAQ (reference sequence). Here the CDR3 reads CASSLGVQGLPGELFF. CDR3 in DNA: TGTGCTAGCAGCTTAGGTGTTCAGGGCTTACCCGGGGAGCTGTTTTTT.

As for this clonotype: At one boundary the junction diverges from the germline segment, which might be a read error. This chain uses TRBV10-3 with TRBJ2-3; D is unclear. Per germline, CDR1 ENHRY and CDR2 SYGVKD. The CDR3 totals 14 residues. The CDR3 here is CTISDGPGTDTQYF. The CDR3 coding sequence is TGTACCATCAGTGACGGGCCGGGCACAGATACGCAGTATTTT.

Regarding this clonotype: Given the absence of the conserved phenylalanine or tryptophan at the CDR3 end, a read error is likely. The chain is built from TRBV12-3 or TRBV12-4 and TRBJ2-3, with 8 bases matching TRBD2. This CDR3 is 15 amino acids long. Written as DNA, the CDR3 is TGTGCCAGCAGTGTAGCGGGGATAGGAGCAGATACGCAGTATTCT. Its protein is CASSVAGIGADTQYS.

The chain couples TRBV27 to TRBJ2-2; 9 nucleotides match TRBD1. The CDR3 spans 14 residues. CDR1 MNHEY and CDR2 SMNVEV come from the germline V gene (reference sequence). J was trimmed by 5 bases and V by 6 bases; bases with no gene match: 4. CDR3 in amino acids: CASRGTGRTGELFF. As DNA, the CDR3 is TGTGCCAGCAGAGGGACAGGGAGAACCGGGGAGCTGTTTTTT.

This clonotype was detected a few times. The chain joins TRBV4-1 to TRBJ2-7; D might be TRBD2 (6 bases). The V gene's germline CDR1 is MGHRA and CDR2 YSYEKL. The CDR3 is 14 residues long. The V end lost 5 bases, the J end lost 6 bases, and 17 bases lay between the germline ends. CDR3 coding DNA: TGCGCCAGCAGCTCCACGGGGGACCCCTCCGAGCAGTACTTC. This translates into CASSSTGDPSEQYF.

This clonotype occurred once. The chain carries TRBV28 and TRBJ1-1; D call uncertain. The CDR3 has 13 amino acids. Per the germline V gene, CDR1 is MDHEN and CDR2 is SYDVKM. Trimming took off 8 bases at V and 1 base at J, with 11 bases between the two ends. CDR3 nucleotides: TGTGCCAGCCGACCTGACGAGAACACTGAAGCTTTCTTT. As protein: CASRPDENTEAFF.

This chain connects TRBV12-5 to TRBJ2-1; 9 nucleotides match TRBD2. V shed 4 bases and J 0 bases; nucleotides not matched to a gene: 4. The V gene's germline CDR1 is LGHNT and CDR2 FRNRAP. The CDR3 sequence is 16 residues long. The CDR3 bases are TGTGCTAGTGGTTCCCCTAGCGGGGACTCCTACAATGAGCAGTTCTTC. It is translated as CASGSPSGDSYNEQFF.

The genes are TRBV12-3 or TRBV12-4 and TRBJ2-5; D is unresolved. Trimming removed 3 bases from V and 5 bases from J, with 13 bases in between. The CDR3 runs to 14 residues. In DNA, the CDR3 is TGTGCCAGCAGTTTTTATGGGATACCGGAGACCCAGTACTTC. This codes for CASSFYGIPETQYF.

This clonotype appeared a few times. The chain employs TRBV5-1 and TRBJ2-4, with D possibly being TRBD1 or TRBD2 (5 bases each). The J call is in doubt because the DNA end fits TRBJ2-7 better. The length of the CDR3 is 14 residues. CDR1 and CDR2 from the germline V gene are SGHRS and YFSETQ. The CDR3 region is CASSFVGPSYEQYF. The CDR3 region has the DNA TGCGCCAGCAGCTTCGTGGGACCCAGTTACGAGCAGTACTTC.

This chain uses TRBV20-1 with TRBJ2-7; 8 bases are shared with TRBD2. This CDR3 spans 14 amino acids. Per germline, CDR1 DFQATT and CDR2 SNEGSKA (reference sequence). The V and J ends lost 4 bases and 0 bases, in that order; junction bases with no gene match: 5. In nucleotides, the CDR3 is TGCAGTGCTATGGGACTAGAAAACTCCTACGAGCAGTACTTC. Protein sequence: CSAMGLENSYEQYF.

This clonotype was detected only once. The V call is TRBV30, the J call TRBJ2-1; D might be TRBD1 or TRBD2, each matching 5 bases. CDR3 length: 14 residues. V lost 0 bases and J lost 8, with 14 bases in between. The germline gives CDR1 GTSNPN, CDR2 SVGIG (reference sequence). The CDR3 coding sequence is TGTGCCTGGAGTGTATCCAGGGTGAGGGATGAGCAGTTCTTC. Translated, it gives CAWSVSRVRDEQFF.

V and J are TRBV10-3 and TRBJ2-7, with no clear D. The ends were cut back, 4 bases at V and 2 bases at J, with 15 bases in the middle. The CDR3 is made up of 15 amino acids. CDR1 and CDR2 (germline): ENHRY, SYGVKD. The CDR3 bases are TGTGCCATCAGTGGCCCTCCGGGCCAAACCTACGAGCAGTACTTC. It is translated as CAISGPPGQTYEQYF.

The V and J genes are TRBV2 and TRBJ1-5; 10 bases match TRBD1. Germline loops: CDR1 SNHLY, CDR2 FYNNEI. The V gene end was trimmed by 5 bases and the J gene end by 9 bases; junction bases not matched to a gene: 7. This CDR3 has 14 amino acids. The CDR3 reads CASSPGTGATPQHF. DNA of the CDR3: TGTGCCAGCAGTCCCGGGACAGGGGCTACGCCCCAGCATTTT.

The rearrangement joins TRBV5-1 to TRBJ2-3; 8 bases fit TRBD1. Per germline, CDR1 SGHRS and CDR2 YFSETQ. CDR3 length: 16 residues. The trim removed 4 bases at V and 6 bases at J, leaving 13 bases unmatched. The CDR3 DNA reads as TGCGCCAGCAGCGGCCAAGGACAGGGTCGTTGGGATACGCAGTATTTT. Amino acid sequence: CASSGQGQGRWDTQYF.